One and the same sample provided the 28 T cell receptor beta chains below, sequenced in a study of cytomegalovirus exposure and HLA in healthy donors (dated by TCRdb to 2016 to 2017). The library relied on the immunoSEQ multiplex PCR assay. For the multiplex PCR, a mixture combining 60 forward primers for TCR Vbeta segments and 13 reverse primers for TCR Jbeta segments was used. In its TCRdb copy, this immuneACCESS table keeps in-frame sequences only and misses some clones. Where compared with another copy, unresolved V genes explain less than half of these, and the others have no known cause. The sample data list 150,000 to 200,000 clones, and about four fifths of these were observed just once. The ten largest clones take up 1.5% to 2% of the sample. Source material: PBMCs. These receptors were taken from a man aged 18 to 29 in good health and CMV-seronegative.

V and J are TRBV4-2 and TRBJ1-1, with TRBD1 as a possible D gene (6 bases). This CDR3 has 13 amino acids. Trimming removed 1 base from V and 6 bases from J, with 9 bases in between. Per germline, CDR1 LGHNA and CDR2 YNFKEQ. DNA of the CDR3: TGTGCCAGCAGCCAAGGGGGGGGCGCTGAAGCTTTCTTT. It codes for CASSQGGGAEAFF.

This clone was picked up one time. The genes are TRBV5-4 and TRBJ1-3; weak D call: TRBD1 (6 bases). CDR3 size: 15 residues. Between the trimmed V and J ends, which lost 4 bases and 3 bases, there was a span of 14 bases. Germline lookup yields CDR1 SGHNT and CDR2 YYREEE (reference sequence). The CDR3 nucleotides are TGTGCCAGCAGCAACGCCGGGACACATGGAAACACCATATATTTT. Protein product: CASSNAGTHGNTIYF.

The V and J genes are TRBV27 and TRBJ2-3; tentatively, D is TRBD1 (6 bases). Trimming left V 6 bases short and J 4 bases short, with 11 bases between. CDR1 is MNHEY, CDR2 SMNVEV, per germline (reference sequence). There are 13 residues in the CDR3. The CDR3 DNA reads TGTGCCAGCAGGCAGGGGATAGCAGATACGCAGTATTTT. As protein: CASRQGIADTQYF.

This clone was observed a handful of times. This sequence joins TRBV9 and TRBJ2-7; 9 bases fit TRBD2. The V gene end was trimmed by 0 bases and the J gene end by 4 bases; junction bases not matched to a gene: 2. Germline assignment: CDR1 SGDLS and CDR2 YYNGEE. The CDR3 runs to 14 residues. The CDR3 DNA follows: TGTGCCAGCAGCGTAGGAAGCGGGGGGTACGAGCAGTACTTC. It specifies CASSVGSGGYEQYF.

The chain couples TRBV11-2 to TRBJ1-4, with a tentative D call TRBD1 (5 bases). Germline lookup yields CDR1 SGHAT and CDR2 FQNNGV. The CDR3 loop spans 17 amino acids. Trimming took off 6 bases at V and 3 bases at J, with 20 bases between the two ends. The CDR3 DNA sequence: TGTGCCAGCAGTCAAATACCTAGGAGGGGATCTAATGAAAAACTGTTTTTT. Translated: CASSQIPRRGSNEKLFF.

The gene calls are TRBV4-3 and TRBJ2-3; D call uncertain. Trimming took off 1 base at V and 3 bases at J, with 11 bases between the two ends. The CDR3 contains 15 residues. From germline, CDR1 is LGHNA and CDR2 YSLEER. The CDR3 region has the DNA TGCGCCAGCAGCCAAGGACAACGAGATACAGATACGCAGTATTTT. This translates into CASSQGQRDTDTQYF.

As concerns this clone: This sample includes further DNA sequences coding for the same CDR3. V gene TRBV5-4 combines with J gene TRBJ1-4; 8 positions agree with TRBD1. Trimming at V came to 0 bases and at J to 6 bases, leaving 1 base not matched to a gene. CDR3 length: 14 amino acids. Germline V gives CDR1 SGHNT, CDR2 YYREEE (reference sequence). The CDR3 loop reads CASSLDRGDEKLFF. The CDR3 DNA sequence: TGTGCCAGCAGCTTGGACAGGGGGGATGAAAAACTGTTTTTT.

The chain combines TRBV5-1 with TRBJ2-3, with 12 bases fitting TRBD2. The CDR3 has 16 residues. V was pared by 4 bases and J by 1 base, with 4 bases of the junction left unmatched. The germline CDR1 and CDR2 sequences are SGHRS and YFSETQ. For the CDR3, the DNA is TGCGCCAGCAGCCCTCGGACTAGCGGGGGCACAGATACGCAGTATTTT. Translation gives CASSPRTSGGTDTQYF.

This chain connects TRBV9 to TRBJ2-5; the D gene is possibly TRBD2 (5 bases). Between the trimmed V and J ends, which lost 4 bases and 1 base, there was a span of 20 bases. This CDR3 contains 17 residues. The V gene's germline CDR1 is SGDLS and CDR2 YYNGEE. The DNA of the CDR3 is TGTGCCAGCAGCCCCGAGGGAAGCCTGGGCTTCCAAGAGACCCAGTACTTC. Protein sequence: CASSPEGSLGFQETQYF.

The chain recombines TRBV6-5 with TRBJ2-1, with 10 positions matching TRBD1. V dropped 10 bases and J dropped 5; count of bases not matched to a gene: 8. This CDR3 contains 14 residues. CDR1 and CDR2 (germline): MNHEY, SVGAGI. CDR3 sequence reads: CATAGTGAHNEQFF. The CDR3 DNA reads as TGTGCCACTGCCGGGACAGGGGCTCACAATGAGCAGTTCTTC.

The rearrangement links TRBV10-3 to TRBJ1-1; D is perhaps TRBD1 (5 bases). The CDR3 extends over 16 amino acids. Germline V gene lookup returns CDR1 ENHRY and CDR2 SYGVKD. V was pared by 6 bases and J by 5 bases, with 22 bases between. CDR3 protein: CAIRKDSSIGGTEAFF. The CDR3 region has the DNA TGTGCCATCAGAAAAGACAGTTCTATTGGGGGGACTGAAGCTTTCTTT.

The rearrangement uses TRBV27 and TRBJ2-2; 9 positions match TRBD2. The CDR3 sequence is 15 residues long. J lost 5 bases, V lost 2 bases, and 3 bases had no gene match. Per the germline V gene, CDR1 is MNHEY and CDR2 is SMNVEV (reference sequence). CDR3: CASSLRGRGTGELFF. DNA for the CDR3: TGTGCCAGCAGTTTACGCGGGAGGGGAACCGGGGAGCTGTTTTTT.

The chain is built from TRBV7-2 and TRBJ2-1, with D tentatively TRBD1 (6 bases). The CDR3 totals 12 residues. Trimming pared 5 bases from V and 6 bases from J, leaving 8 bases between. Germline assignment: CDR1 SGHTA and CDR2 FQGNSA. CDR3 protein: CASSLRGNEQFF. The CDR3 DNA reads TGTGCCAGCAGCCTCAGGGGCAATGAGCAGTTCTTC.

This clone was picked up one time. The rearrangement uses TRBV19 and TRBJ1-2; D unclear. The germline V gene has CDR1 LNHDA and CDR2 SQIVND (reference sequence). Trimming removed 7 bases from V and 4 bases from J, with 22 bases in between. The CDR3 spans 16 residues. The CDR3: CASNTRGGLGFYGYTF. CDR3 bases: TGTGCCAGTAACACTCGCGGAGGGTTGGGCTTCTATGGCTACACCTTC. Filled out from reference TRBV19 and TRBJ1-2, the complete variable domain reads DGGITQSPKYLFRKEGQNVTLSCEQNLNHDAMYWYRQDPGQGLRLIYYSQIVNDFQKGDIAEGYSVSREKKESFPLTVTSAQKNPTAFYLCASNTRGGLGFYGYTFGSGTRLTVV.

The V gene is TRBV4-3, the J gene TRBJ2-1; 9 nucleotides agree with TRBD2. Germline V lookup: CDR1 LGHNA, CDR2 YSLEER. The CDR3 length is 15 residues. With 1 base clipped from V and 6 bases from J, the junction kept 4 bases outside the gene matches. The CDR3 DNA is TGCGCCAGCAGCCAAGTAGCGGGAGAGGGCAATGAGCAGTTCTTC. Translating gives CASSQVAGEGNEQFF.

The CDR3 sequence is CASSQGGYEQYF. CDR3 DNA sequence: TGTGCCAGCAGCCAGGGGGGCTACGAGCAGTACTTC. The chain recombines TRBV4-2 with TRBJ2-7; D might be TRBD2 (6 bases). The CDR3 consists of 12 residues. V gave up 3 bases and J gave up 3 bases, with 6 bases separating them. Per germline, CDR1 LGHNA and CDR2 YNFKEQ.

This rearrangement joins TRBV6-5 to TRBJ2-1; D call uncertain. The CDR3 is 15 amino acids. Trimming took off 4 bases at V and 5 bases at J, with 15 bases between the two ends. Germline V gene lookup returns CDR1 MNHEY and CDR2 SVGAGI. The CDR3 region has the DNA TGTGCCAGCAGTTCTCCGGCGAGCGTAGACAATGAGCAGTTCTTC. As protein: CASSSPASVDNEQFF.

The genes are TRBV27 and TRBJ1-3, with D possibly TRBD1 on 6 matching bases. CDR3 length: 14 residues. The germline V gene has CDR1 MNHEY and CDR2 SMNVEV (reference sequence). V was trimmed by 6 bases and J by 4 bases, leaving 13 bases between them. The CDR3 loop is CASSDTGHGNTIYF. In nucleotides, the CDR3 is TGTGCCAGCAGCGACACAGGGCACGGAAACACCATATATTTT.

This sequence joins TRBV6-5 and TRBJ2-5; no clear D gene. This CDR3 is 13 amino acids long. Trimming took off 7 bases at V and 2 bases at J, with 11 bases between the two ends. The germline V gene has CDR1 MNHEY and CDR2 SVGAGI. CDR3 DNA sequence: TGTGCCAGCAACCTGCAGGCACAAGAGACCCAGTACTTC. Its translation is CASNLQAQETQYF.

This clone was counted between two and nine times. The chain joins TRBV4-1 to TRBJ1-1; no firm D call. CDR3 length equals 14 residues. Trimming took 2 bases from V and 1 from J, leaving 8 bases between them. Germline V gene sequence: CDR1 MGHRA, CDR2 YSYEKL. In DNA, the CDR3 is TGCGCCAGCAGCCAACTATCGGGGAACACTGAAGCTTTCTTT. Amino acid sequence: CASSQLSGNTEAFF.

In nucleotides, the CDR3 is TGTGCCAGTATGAGCGGGACAGGGATCGAGCAGTACTTC. It encodes CASMSGTGIEQYF. This chain links TRBV19 with TRBJ2-7; 9 nucleotides align to TRBD1. Germline V lookup: CDR1 LNHDA, CDR2 SQIVND (reference sequence). The CDR3 consists of 13 residues. The ends lost 7 bases at V and 6 bases at J; junction bases unmatched: 7.

CDR3 DNA: TGTGCCAGCAGCTTAGCGGAGTTTAAAAGCTCCTATAATTCACCCCTCCACTTT. This translates into CASSLAEFKSSYNSPLHF. The V gene is TRBV7-6, the J gene TRBJ1-6; D gene uncertain. Germline V CDR1 and CDR2: SGHVS, FNYEAQ. The CDR3 covers 18 residues. V was clipped by 0 bases and J by 0 bases, with 12 bases between them.

The chain has TRBV28 and TRBJ1-5; tentatively, D is TRBD1 (6 bases). The CDR3 sequence is 14 residues long. Germline loops: CDR1 MDHEN, CDR2 SYDVKM. Trimming took off 2 bases at V and 6 bases at J, with 11 bases between the two ends. The CDR3 DNA reads as TGTGCCAGCAGTTTAAGGGGGTCTACTCAGCCCCAGCATTTT. The encoded protein is CASSLRGSTQPQHF.

The V and J genes are TRBV5-4 and TRBJ1-2; no clear D gene. The CDR3 is 15 residues long. V was trimmed by 4 bases and J by 1 base, leaving 14 bases between them. The germline gives CDR1 SGHNT, CDR2 YYREEE (reference sequence). The CDR3 is CASSPPQSRNYGYTF. The CDR3 bases are TGTGCCAGCAGCCCTCCACAGTCCCGTAACTATGGCTACACCTTC.

The chain combines TRBV29-1 with TRBJ2-2; D unclear. Germline V CDR1 and CDR2: SQVTM, ANQGSEA. This CDR3 region has 10 residues. V was clipped by 5 bases and J by 8 bases, with 6 bases between them. The CDR3 nucleotides are TGCAGCGTTTTAAAAGGGGAGCTGTTTTTT. Translation: CSVLKGELFF.

The V and J genes are TRBV18 and TRBJ1-1; D possibly corresponds to TRBD1 (5 bases). The ends were cut back, 2 bases at V and 7 bases at J, with 17 bases in the middle. The CDR3 length is 15 residues. Per the germline V gene, CDR1 is KGHSH and CDR2 is LQKENI. CDR3: CASSPTRGTGFEAFF. Written as DNA, the CDR3 is TGTGCCAGCTCACCAACGCGGGGAACAGGTTTTGAAGCTTTCTTT. The complete variable domain, with remaining parts taken from reference TRBV18 and TRBJ1-1, reads NAGVMQNPRHLVRRRGQEARLRCSPMKGHSHVYWYRQLPEEGLKFMVYLQKENIIDESGMPKERFSAEFPKEGPSILRIQQVVRGDSAAYFCASSPTRGTGFEAFFGQGTRLTVV.

This chain joins TRBV7-9 and TRBJ1-5; 10 positions match TRBD1. With 5 bases clipped from V and 0 bases from J, the junction kept 4 bases outside the gene matches. The CDR3 loop spans 16 amino acids. Germline V gives CDR1 SEHNR, CDR2 FQNEAQ (reference sequence). CDR3 amino acids: CASSRDRGYSNQPQHF. The DNA for the CDR3 is TGTGCCAGCAGCCGGGACAGGGGTTATAGCAATCAGCCCCAGCATTTT.

A single count supports this clone. The chain employs TRBV5-1 and TRBJ1-1; TRBD1 is a possible D gene (5 bases). The V end was cut by 2 bases, the J end by 4 bases, with 12 bases between. This CDR3 is built from 14 residues. CDR1 and CDR2 (germline): SGHRS, YFSETQ. The CDR3 DNA reads as TGCGCCAGCAGCTTCAGGGTAGGAAGCACTGAAGCTTTCTTT. It translates to CASSFRVGSTEAFF. Full variable domain (outside the CDR3, taken from reference TRBV5-1 and TRBJ1-1): KAGVTQTPRYLIKTRGQQVTLSCSPISGHRSVSWYQQTPGQGLQFLFEYFSETQRNKGNFPGRFSGRQFSNSRSEMNVSTLELGDSALYLCASSFRVGSTEAFFGQGTRLTVV.